This T cell receptor beta chain was retrieved from a study of blood T cells in healthy people across ages. Study results and caveats: Not knowing donor CMV status may have confounded expanded clonotype changes. A strong correlation was seen between TCR beta diversity and naive T cell percentage.

PBMCs numbering at least 6.5 million were isolated per sample. The second PCR ran roughly 7 to 12 cycles with a sample-barcoded 5' primer and J-beta primers. No fewer than 3 million CDR3-containing paired-end reads came from each sample. TCRdb reanalysed the 5' RACE reads using MiXCR and keeps one entry per CDR3 protein. The sample has around 1,800,000 distinct CDR3 sequences; approximately 40% are singletons. Looked up from germline, CDR1 is SGHAT and CDR2 is FQNNGV. The CDR3 spans 11 residues. V dropped 6 bases and J dropped 8; count of bases not matched to a gene: 1. Remarks on this clonotype: The antigen remains unidentified.

The J gene is TRBJ2-1, the V gene TRBV11-2, with TRBD2 identical over 7 bases. The sequenced sample was blood. The TCR was taken from a human donor in good health. CDR3 amino acids: CASSRGDEQFF. In DNA, the CDR3 is TGTGCCAGCAGTCGGGGGGATGAGCAGTTCTTC.